The source of this TCR beta chain is a study of T cell responses to AZD1222 COVID-19 vaccine. A word on this clone: Antigen: not known.

Clones were sequenced by immunoSEQ multiplex PCR, and TCRdb holds only the in-frame ones, with some missing. The sample contains 92,000 or so clones, roughly 88% of which appear only once. Losses at the gene ends were 1 base for V and 7 bases for J; bases not matched to a gene: 4. In germline, CDR1 is SNHLY, CDR2 FYNNEI. CDR3 length: 15 residues. Study results and limitations: Females outnumbered males among donors, who were mostly white British; clonal diversity was possibly underestimated. Following two doses of AZD1222, Spike-specific TCR breadth and depth rose. Just six or seven AZD1222 recipients tested seropositive at baseline.

Sequencing was performed on peripheral blood, taken on day 0 of AZD1222 vaccination. This receptor was obtained from an adult in good health. This chain connects TRBV2 to TRBJ1-6; the match to TRBD1 covers 7 bases. CDR3 sequence: CASSEVAQGNSPLHF. DNA of the CDR3: TGTGCCAGCAGTGAAGTAGCACAGGGGAATTCACCCCTCCACTTT. Variable domain in full (rest from reference TRBV2 and TRBJ1-6): EPEVTQTPSHQVTQMGQEVILRCVPISNHLYFYWYRQILGQKVEFLVSFYNNEISEKSEIFDDQFSVERPDGSNFTLKIRSTKLEDSAMYFCASSEVAQGNSPLHFGNGTRLTVT.